This TCR beta chain was obtained from a study of cytomegalovirus exposure and HLA in healthy donors. Whole-study context: A data release that came early held approximately 85 million unique TCRs from HLA-typed donors.

Regarding the study as a whole: As confirmed in vitro, three CMV-associated chains were specific for CMV antigens. After further analysis at a later stage, 15,000 to 20,000 TCR beta sequences were associated with HLA alleles at 0.05 false discovery rate. Sequencing likely produced, as an artifact, a cluster of highly shared sequence variants.

Researchers ran the PCR with 60 Vbeta and 13 Jbeta primers. Data came from immunoSEQ multiplex PCR; TCRdb stores just in-frame clones and leaves some out. Seen here are around 120,000 clones, about 76% observed once, and the top ten hold around 4.2%. CDR3 length: 13 amino acids. Trimming left V 10 bases short and J 2 bases short, with 13 bases between. Germline loops: CDR1 SNHLY, CDR2 FYNNEI. Concerning this clone: Antigen: not known.

The source of this sequence is a woman aged 25-40 years in good health and CMV-seronegative. Source material: PBMCs. The genes are TRBV2 and TRBJ2-3, with a tentative D call TRBD2 (6 bases). DNA of the CDR3: TGTGCCATCCGGGGGAGTTTCACAGATACGCAGTATTTT. It translates to CAIRGSFTDTQYF.